These T cell receptor beta chains were read from a single sample in a study of CD8+CD57+ T cells in acquired aplastic anemia. TCRdb used MiXCR to reprocess the reads, holding one entry per CDR3 protein. Found here are just over 450,000 distinct CDR3 sequences, roughly 34% of them singletons; the top ten hold 0.7% to 1%. The sample comprised sorted CD4+, CD8+, or CD8+CD57+ T cells (not recorded which) from PBMCs. The receptors shown here come from a human donor with aplastic anemia. The CDR3 runs from the conserved cysteine through the conserved F or W. D genes are given only for firm matches. Size values are once, few and many counts, or a class for expanded clones, and some rows have none.

j_gene	abundance	d_gene	v_gene	CDR3nt	CDR3aa
TRBJ1-2	.	.	TRBV20-1	TGCAGTGCTAGAGATCGAGGGGTCTATGGCTGCACCTTC	CSARDRGVYGCTF
TRBJ2-2	.	TRBD1	TRBV25-1	TGTGCCAGCAGTGGTGACAGGGGGCGAGCCGGGGAGCTGTTTTTT	CASSGDRGRAGELFF
TRBJ2-7	many	.	TRBV11-1	TGTGCCAGCAGCGACCCCGGGACTTCCAGCTACGAGCAGTACTTC	CASSDPGTSSYEQYF
TRBJ1-5	.	TRBD1	TRBV9	TGTGCCAGCGGGACAGGGGCGCGGGGTCAGCCCCAGCATTTT	CASGTGARGQPQHF
TRBJ2-7	many	.	TRBV10-3	TGTGCCATCAGCTATAGCGGCTCGTACGAGCAGTACTTC	CAISYSGSYEQYF
TRBJ2-7	.	TRBD2	TRBV25-1	TGTGCCAGCAGTGATCCCACTAGCGGGAGTAGCTCCTACGAGCAGTACTTC	CASSDPTSGSSSYEQYF
TRBJ2-5	.	TRBD2	TRBV19	TGTGCCAGTAGTATCGTCGGACTAGCGGGACAAGAGACCCAGTACTTC	CASSIVGLAGQETQYF
TRBJ2-3	.	.	TRBV19	TGTGCCAGTAGTATAGGGGGTCCACGCACAGATACGCAGTATTTT	CASSIGGPRTDTQYF
TRBJ1-3	few	.	TRBV5-8	TGTGCCAGCAGCTTGCGATGGGGCTCTGGAAACACCATATATTTT	CASSLRWGSGNTIYF
TRBJ1-6	once	.	TRBV9	TGTGCCAGCAGCCAAACCGGGACATTTTCACCCCTCCACTTT	CASSQTGTFSPLHF
TRBJ1-2	many	.	TRBV14	TGTGCCAGCAGCCAAGATGTGGGATATGGCTACACCTTC	CASSQDVGYGYTF
TRBJ1-2	.	.	TRBV29-1	TGCAGCGTTGAAGGACGGAACTCTGGAAACACCTTC	CSVEGRNSGNTF
TRBJ2-5	.	.	TRBV12-3/TRBV12-4	TGTGCCAGCAGTTTGTTCCCCAGCCAAGAGACCCAGTACTTC	CASSLFPSQETQYF
TRBJ2-1	.	TRBD2	TRBV5-1	TGCGCCAGCAGTCTCAGCGGGAGGGGTGACAATGAGCAGTTCTTC	CASSLSGRGDNEQFF
TRBJ2-4	.	.	TRBV25-1	TGTGCCAGCAGCGCATGGTTCAAAAACATTCAGTACTTC	CASSAWFKNIQYF
TRBJ2-6	many	.	TRBV7-3	TGTGCCAGCAGCTCCCCAGGAAGCTCTGGGGCCAACGTCCTGACTTTC	CASSSPGSSGANVLTF
TRBJ1-3	.	.	TRBV3-1	TGTGCCAGCAGCCAAGCGTTCGCTGGAAACACCATATATTTT	CASSQAFAGNTIYF
TRBJ1-1	.	TRBD1	TRBV6-5	TGTGCCAGCAGTTCCTCGAGCAGGGGGCGTCGTACTGAAGCTTTCTTT	CASSSSSRGRRTEAFF
TRBJ2-5	few	.	TRBV11-2	TGTGCCAGCAGCCCCTCCGAGGTTTGGGGTCGACGGGAGACCCAGTACTTC	CASSPSEVWGRRETQYF
TRBJ2-1	.	TRBD1	TRBV5-6	TGTGCCAGCAGCTGGGGGGACAGGCTGTACAATGAGCAGTTCTTC	CASSWGDRLYNEQFF
TRBJ2-1	.	.	TRBV19	TGTGCCAGTAGCCATCCCCAGGGCCACAATGAGCAGTTCTTC	CASSHPQGHNEQFF
TRBJ1-6	many	.	TRBV2	TGTGCCAGCAGTGAATTCGACCAATTCAATTCACCCCTCCACTTT	CASSEFDQFNSPLHF
TRBJ2-3	.	TRBD2	TRBV19	TGTGCCAGTAGCCCCTCTCGGAGCGGGGGCTCAGATACGCAGTATTTT	CASSPSRSGGSDTQYF
TRBJ1-1	many	.	TRBV20-1	TGCAGTGCTAGAGGACGCACAGGGTGGAACACTGAAGCTTTCTTT	CSARGRTGWNTEAFF
TRBJ2-3	.	TRBD2	TRBV20-1	TGCAGTGCTAAAGCGGGGGGGCCAGATACGCAGTATTTT	CSAKAGGPDTQYF
TRBJ2-5	few	TRBD2	TRBV25-1	TGTGCCAGCAGCCGAAGTGTGGGACTAGCGGGGTATGCGGACGCAGAGACCCAGTACTTC	CASSRSVGLAGYADAETQYF
TRBJ2-7	many	TRBD1	TRBV9	TGTGCCAGCAGCGAGGGAGTGGGGACAGCGAACTCCTACGAGCAGTACTTC	CASSEGVGTANSYEQYF
TRBJ2-1	.	.	TRBV6-5	TGTGCCAGCACTCAATCCAGGAGGAATGAGCAGTTCTTC	CASTQSRRNEQFF
TRBJ1-2	.	.	TRBV19	TGTGCCAGTACAGCGGGGGGCTATGGCTACACCTTC	CASTAGGYGYTF
TRBJ2-5	.	TRBD2	TRBV25-1	TGTGCCAGCAGTGCTAAAGGGACTAGCGGAGCTAAAGAGACCCAGTACTTC	CASSAKGTSGAKETQYF
TRBJ2-1	.	TRBD1	TRBV15	TGTGCCACCAGCAGACAATCACAGGGGAGCTCCTACAATGAGCAGTTCTTC	CATSRQSQGSSYNEQFF
TRBJ1-4	many	.	TRBV29-1	TGCAGCGTTGAAGCTGGAGAAAAACTGTTTTTT	CSVEAGEKLFF
TRBJ2-3	few	.	TRBV5-5	TGTGCCAGCAGCTTGCCCAACACAGATACGCAGTATTTT	CASSLPNTDTQYF
TRBJ2-1	.	.	TRBV15	TGTGCCACCAGCAGAAATCCGCCCGGCGGGATGGGATACAATGAGCAGTTCTTC	CATSRNPPGGMGYNEQFF
TRBJ1-6	many	.	TRBV25-1	TGTGCCAGCGGCAGGGCCGATTCACCCCTCCACTTT	CASGRADSPLHF
TRBJ1-5	many	.	TRBV2	TGTGCCAGCAGTGAAGCACGAGGGCGCCAGCCCCAGCATTTT	CASSEARGRQPQHF
TRBJ2-1	many	.	TRBV7-7	TGTGCTAGCAGCTTTGGGGGTGATAACAATGAGCAGTTCTTC	CASSFGGDNNEQFF